This T cell receptor (beta chain) came from a study of lymphopenia after photon versus proton radiotherapy. Study-wide points: Proton therapy kept repertoires fairly stable, unlike photons, which gained effector/memory cells. Larger post-nadir TCR diversity loss correlated inversely with survival in deceased patients.

As concerns this clone: What it binds is not known.

Using immunoSEQ multiplex PCR, the repertoire was profiled, and TCRdb retains in-frame clones only, with some absent. This sample has 65,000 to 70,000 clones, with roughly 91% found just once. The germline gives CDR1 SGHRS, CDR2 YFSETQ. This CDR3 contains 13 residues. V was shortened by 0 bases and J by 4 bases, with 7 bases between the two germline ends. The source material was peripheral blood, sampled from a patient treated with photon-based radiotherapy. This TCR came from a woman aged 70-85 years with pancreatic cancer. This chain connects TRBV5-1 to TRBJ2-5; no definite D call. The CDR3 here is CASSLAGLETQYF. CDR3 DNA: TGCGCCAGCAGCTTGGCCGGGTTAGAGACCCAGTACTTC.